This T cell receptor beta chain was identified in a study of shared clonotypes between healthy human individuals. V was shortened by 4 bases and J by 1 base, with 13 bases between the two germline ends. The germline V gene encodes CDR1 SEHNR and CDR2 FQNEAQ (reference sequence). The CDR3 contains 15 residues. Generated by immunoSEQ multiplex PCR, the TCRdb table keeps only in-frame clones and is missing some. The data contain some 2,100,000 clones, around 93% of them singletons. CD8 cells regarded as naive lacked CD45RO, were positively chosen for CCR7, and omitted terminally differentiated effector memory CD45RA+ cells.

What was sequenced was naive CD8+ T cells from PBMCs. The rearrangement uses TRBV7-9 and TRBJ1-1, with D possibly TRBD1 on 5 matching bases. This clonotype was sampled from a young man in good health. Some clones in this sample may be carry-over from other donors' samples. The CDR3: CASSYRGTPNTEAFF. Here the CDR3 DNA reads TGTGCCAGCAGCTACCGAGGGACGCCGAACACTGAAGCTTTCTTT.